One and the same sample provided the 30 T cell receptor beta chains below, sequenced in a study of blood T cell repertoires in COVID-19. The repertoire was sequenced with immunoSEQ multiplex PCR; TCRdb's copy has only in-frame clones and lacks some. The table has about 170,000 clones, 70% to 90% seen once. The source material was peripheral blood. The receptors were gathered from a woman aged 55 to 70 with COVID-19, enrolled during active disease.

In its sample, this clone was seen a few times. This rearrangement joins TRBV3-1 (or the pseudogene TRBV3-2) to TRBJ1-5, with TRBD1 matching over 8 bases. Germline V gene sequence: CDR1 LGHDT, CDR2 YNNKEL (reference sequence). Trimming took 4 bases from V and 9 from J; bases not matched to a gene: 14. The CDR3 consists of 16 residues. The CDR3 DNA reads as TGTGCCAGCAGCCCAGGGACAGGAGGTTTAGAATGGCCCCAGCATTTT. Translated, it gives CASSPGTGGLEWPQHF.

CDR3 protein: CSVWTSGSYEQYF. DNA of the CDR3: TGCAGCGTTTGGACTAGCGGGAGCTACGAGCAGTACTTC. This chain connects TRBV29-1 to TRBJ2-7; 13 bases line up with TRBD2. Germline V gene data show CDR1 as SQVTM and CDR2 as ANQGSEA. The CDR3 contains 13 residues. Trimming cost V 5 bases and J 3 bases; bases outside gene matches: 1.

V gene TRBV7-2 combines with J gene TRBJ2-1, with 9 bases identical to TRBD1. The V and J ends lost 1 base and 7 bases, in that order; junction bases with no gene match: 8. The CDR3 is 16 amino acids. Germline V gene sequence: CDR1 SGHTA, CDR2 FQGNSA. The CDR3 is CASSLGGDRVRNEQFF. CDR3 nucleotide sequence: TGTGCCAGCAGCTTAGGAGGGGACAGGGTAAGGAATGAGCAGTTCTTC.

This sequence joins TRBV11-2 and TRBJ2-5, with D unclear. Trimming shortened V by 0 bases and J by 3 bases, and 11 bases separated the two germline ends. Germline CDR1 reads SGHAT; CDR2 reads FQNNGV. This CDR3 is 15 amino acids long. CDR3 in amino acids: CASSLEMHREETQYF. CDR3 coding DNA: TGTGCCAGCAGCTTAGAGATGCACAGAGAAGAGACCCAGTACTTC.

The rearrangement uses TRBV7-8 and TRBJ1-3; D remains unclear. The CDR3 runs to 16 residues. With 0 bases removed from V and 2 bases from J, the gap between germline ends came to 11 bases. The V gene's germline CDR1 is SGHVS and CDR2 FQNEAQ. In DNA form, the CDR3 reads TGTGCCAGCAGCTTAGCGCTTGCGAACGCTGGAAACACCATATATTTT. Residues: CASSLALANAGNTIYF.

To note about this clone: Germline is not matched at one junction end, which may reflect a read error. The chain is built from TRBV12-3 or TRBV12-4 and TRBJ1-2; maybe TRBD1 (6 bases). The CDR3 consists of 9 residues. CDR3 loop: CASKPGASF. The CDR3 nucleotides are TGTGCCAGCAAGCCAGGGGCTTCCTTC.

This chain joins TRBV10-3 and TRBJ2-2, with 8 bases lining up with TRBD1. The CDR3 runs 16 residues. CDR1 and CDR2 from the germline V gene are ENHRY and SYGVKD. V lost 4 bases, J lost 1 base, and 5 bases stayed unmatched. This CDR3 reads CAISALDRGNTGELFF. For the CDR3, the DNA is TGTGCCATCAGTGCCCTCGACAGGGGGAACACCGGGGAGCTGTTTTTT.

The chain joins TRBV6-1 to TRBJ2-7; 12 nucleotides agree with TRBD2. Trimming at V came to 0 bases and at J to 6 bases, leaving 6 bases not matched to a gene. Germline CDR1 and CDR2: MNHNS and SASEGT. The CDR3 extends over 16 amino acids. CDR3 loop: CASSEASRLAGAEQYF. The CDR3 DNA reads TGTGCCAGCAGTGAAGCGTCAAGACTAGCGGGAGCCGAGCAGTACTTC.

The CDR3 region is CASSLNPAGAANEQFF. For the CDR3, the DNA is TGTGCCAGCAGCTTAAACCCCGCGGGAGCGGCCAATGAGCAGTTCTTC. V usage is TRBV11-2 and J usage is TRBJ2-1, with TRBD2 matching over 7 bases. Looked up from germline, CDR1 is SGHAT and CDR2 is FQNNGV. CDR3 length: 16 residues. Losses at the gene ends were 2 bases for V and 6 bases for J; bases not matched to a gene: 10.

This chain connects TRBV7-2 to TRBJ2-5; possibly TRBD2 for D (6 bases). Germline V gene data show CDR1 as SGHTA and CDR2 as FQGNSA. There are 13 residues in the CDR3. V gave up 5 bases and J gave up 8 bases, with 15 bases separating them. The CDR3: CASSPVTGDTQYF. The DNA of the CDR3 is TGTGCCAGCAGCCCCGTTACGGGGGACACCCAGTACTTC.

The count of this clone is one. The chain uses TRBV30 and TRBJ1-5, with D unresolved. Germline assignment: CDR1 GTSNPN and CDR2 SVGIG (reference sequence). V was pared by 5 bases and J by 5 bases, with 7 bases between. There are 11 residues in the CDR3. CDR3 residues: CAWGGDQPQHF. CDR3 DNA sequence: TGTGCCTGGGGAGGAGATCAGCCCCAGCATTTT.

The V and J genes are TRBV6-6 and TRBJ2-2; 10 bases agree with TRBD2. This CDR3 comprises 16 residues. With V trimmed by 5 bases and J by 3 bases, 6 bases remained unmatched. Germline V lookup: CDR1 MNHNY, CDR2 SVGAGI (reference sequence). The CDR3 DNA reads TGTGCCAGCAGTCTTAGAGCGGGAGGGGACACCGGGGAGCTGTTTTTT. It codes for CASSLRAGGDTGELFF.

The chain couples TRBV30 to TRBJ1-5; 9 bases are shared with TRBD1. CDR1 is GTSNPN and CDR2 is SVGIG in the germline V gene (reference sequence). J gave up 6 bases and V 5 bases, and 8 bases lay outside the gene matches. The CDR3 length is 14 residues. The CDR3 region has the DNA TGTGCCTGGGGGGGACAGGGACGGACTCAGCCCCAGCATTTT. It encodes CAWGGQGRTQPQHF. Combining the CDR3 with reference TRBV30 and TRBJ1-5 gives the whole variable domain SQTIHQWPATLVQPVGSPLSLECTVEGTSNPNLYWYRQAAGRGLQLLFYSVGIGQISSEVPQNLSASRPQDRQFILSSKKLLLSDSGFYLCAWGGQGRTQPQHFGDGTRLSIL.

The chain is built from TRBV19 and TRBJ2-2, with 8 bases identical to TRBD1. Per the germline V gene, CDR1 is LNHDA and CDR2 is SQIVND (reference sequence). The CDR3 has 16 amino acids. J gave up 7 bases and V 4 bases, and 11 bases lay outside the gene matches. The CDR3 loop reads CASSKPGTGAHGELFF. The CDR3 bases are TGTGCCAGTAGTAAACCCGGGACAGGAGCTCACGGGGAGCTGTTTTTT. The whole variable domain, remainder taken from reference TRBV19 and TRBJ2-2, is DGGITQSPKYLFRKEGQNVTLSCEQNLNHDAMYWYRQDPGQGLRLIYYSQIVNDFQKGDIAEGYSVSREKKESFPLTVTSAQKNPTAFYLCASSKPGTGAHGELFFGEGSRLTVL.

The chain uses TRBV5-6 and TRBJ2-7; D may be TRBD1 (6 bases). V shed 1 base and J shed 0 bases, with 14 bases lying between them. The germline CDR1 and CDR2 sequences are SGHDT and YYEEEE. The CDR3 spans 16 residues. This chain's CDR3 is CASSLLGARSSYEQYF. DNA for the CDR3: TGTGCCAGCAGCTTGTTGGGGGCTAGGAGCTCCTACGAGCAGTACTTC.

The chain employs TRBV5-1 and TRBJ1-1; D gene ambiguous. Germline CDR1 is SGHRS and CDR2 is YFSETQ. Between the trimmed V and J ends, which lost 5 bases and 1 base, there was a span of 15 bases. This CDR3 contains 15 residues. For the CDR3, the DNA is TGCGCCAGCAGTCCCGACATGTGGAAGAACACTGAAGCTTTCTTT. Translated, it gives CASSPDMWKNTEAFF.

This chain links TRBV29-1 with TRBJ1-2; 10 bases are shared with TRBD1. Trimming at V came to 6 bases and at J to 8 bases, leaving 9 bases not matched to a gene. The germline CDR1 and CDR2 sequences are SQVTM and ANQGSEA. There are 13 residues in the CDR3. The DNA of the CDR3 is TGCAGCGTGGGCTCCGGGACAGGGGTGGGCTACACCTTC. It translates to CSVGSGTGVGYTF.

The rearrangement links TRBV14 to TRBJ1-1; the D is unclear. V lost 0 bases and J 2 bases, leaving 4 bases between the germline ends. Germline loops: CDR1 SGHDN, CDR2 FVKESK. CDR3 length equals 13 residues. As DNA, the CDR3 is TGTGCCAGCAGCCAAGATCTAAACACTGAAGCTTTCTTT. Translating it yields CASSQDLNTEAFF. Full variable domain (remainder filled in from reference TRBV14 and TRBJ1-1): EAGVTQFPSHSVIEKGQTVTLRCDPISGHDNLYWYRRVMGKEIKFLLHFVKESKQDESGMPNNRFLAERTGGTYSTLKVQPAELEDSGVYFCASSQDLNTEAFFGQGTRLTVV.

V and J are TRBV27 and TRBJ2-1; 11 bases align to TRBD2. The CDR3 runs to 15 residues. Germline-derived CDR1 and CDR2 are MNHEY and SMNVEV (reference sequence). Trimming cost V 2 bases and J 8 bases; bases outside gene matches: 5. CDR3 amino acids: CASSLTSGSWDEQFF. The CDR3 bases are TGTGCCAGCAGTTTAACTAGCGGGAGCTGGGATGAGCAGTTCTTC.

This chain joins TRBV10-3 and TRBJ2-4; 7 bases are a match to TRBD1. Germline values: CDR1 ENHRY, CDR2 SYGVKD. Germline trimming cut 3 bases from V and 1 base from J; bases unmatched to any gene: 3. The CDR3 extends over 15 amino acids. Written as DNA, the CDR3 is TGTGCCATCAGTGAACTACAGGGGGCCAAAAACATTCAGTACTTC. This gives the protein CAISELQGAKNIQYF.

The chain couples TRBV3-1 (or the pseudogene TRBV3-2) to TRBJ2-2, with 12 bases that match TRBD2. The CDR3 length is 17 residues. Unmatched junction bases numbered 6, after V lost 1 base and J lost 6 bases. Germline V gene data show CDR1 as LGHDT and CDR2 as YNNKEL (reference sequence). In DNA form, the CDR3 reads TGTGCCAGCAGCCAAGCCACTAGCGGGAGGTGGGCCGGGGAGCTGTTTTTT. Its protein is CASSQATSGRWAGELFF.

The chain links TRBV2 to TRBJ1-3; tentatively, D is TRBD1 (6 bases). The CDR3 covers 14 residues. V was shortened by 6 bases and J by 2 bases, with 11 bases between the two germline ends. Looked up from germline, CDR1 is SNHLY and CDR2 is FYNNEI. CDR3 sequence reads: CASRGSGAGNTIYF. CDR3 DNA sequence: TGTGCCAGCAGGGGGTCAGGGGCTGGAAACACCATATATTTT.

The CDR3 sequence is CASSRDRALTDTQYF. CDR3 in DNA: TGTGCCAGTAGTAGGGACAGGGCTCTCACAGATACGCAGTATTTT. The chain has TRBV19 and TRBJ2-3; 9 bases align to TRBD1. The length of the CDR3 is 15 residues. Germline values: CDR1 LNHDA, CDR2 SQIVND (reference sequence). V trimming: 4 bases; J trimming: 2 bases; junction bases outside the gene matches: 4.

This chain connects TRBV10-3 to TRBJ2-1, with 12 bases fitting TRBD2. The germline gives CDR1 ENHRY, CDR2 SYGVKD. This CDR3 is built from 15 residues. V lost 2 bases, J lost 6 bases, and 2 bases stayed unmatched. The CDR3 is CAISEASGRANEQFF. CDR3 sequence (DNA): TGTGCCATCAGTGAGGCTAGCGGGAGGGCCAATGAGCAGTTCTTC.

The chain employs TRBV5-1 and TRBJ1-1; D is uncertain. This CDR3 contains 15 residues. Germline CDR1 is SGHRS and CDR2 is YFSETQ. The germline V and J ends were trimmed by 2 bases and 0 bases, with 11 bases remaining between them. CDR3 nucleotides: TGCGCCAGCAGCTTAGCAGGTGCGATGAACACTGAAGCTTTCTTT. This translates into CASSLAGAMNTEAFF. The full variable domain, rest sourced from reference TRBV5-1 and TRBJ1-1, is KAGVTQTPRYLIKTRGQQVTLSCSPISGHRSVSWYQQTPGQGLQFLFEYFSETQRNKGNFPGRFSGRQFSNSRSEMNVSTLELGDSALYLCASSLAGAMNTEAFFGQGTRLTVV.

This chain links TRBV4-3 with TRBJ1-5; TRBD1 might be the D (6 bases). Germline V CDR1 and CDR2: LGHNA, YSLEER. The CDR3 extends over 15 amino acids. The V end lost 2 bases, the J end lost 5 bases, and 13 bases lay between the germline ends. Here the CDR3 DNA reads TGCGCCAGCAGCCAAAGAACAGGGCATCATCAGCCCCAGCATTTT. This translates into CASSQRTGHHQPQHF.

The chain carries TRBV19 and TRBJ2-3; 7 nucleotides line up with TRBD2. Germline trimming cut 3 bases from V and 8 bases from J; bases unmatched to any gene: 2. The CDR3 runs 12 residues. Germline loops: CDR1 LNHDA, CDR2 SQIVND (reference sequence). CDR3 protein: CASSIPGGTQYF. In DNA form, the CDR3 reads TGTGCCAGTAGTATTCCGGGGGGTACGCAGTATTTT.

The CDR3 bases are TGTGCCAGCAGTCTCCGGTCGGGACAGGGGAGGGACATTCAGTACTTC. Its protein product is CASSLRSGQGRDIQYF. This sequence joins TRBV27 and TRBJ2-4; 10 bases line up with TRBD1. The germline V gene has CDR1 MNHEY and CDR2 SMNVEV (reference sequence). The length of the CDR3 is 16 residues. The V gene end was trimmed by 5 bases and the J gene end by 8 bases; junction bases not matched to a gene: 12.

The gene calls are TRBV7-2 and TRBJ1-4; D is uncertain. CDR3 length equals 13 residues. V gave up 1 base and J gave up 8 bases, with 8 bases separating them. Germline V gene lookup returns CDR1 SGHTA and CDR2 FQGNSA. CDR3 in DNA: TGTGCCAGCAGCTTAGGTGGGAGGGAAAAACTGTTTTTT. This codes for CASSLGGREKLFF.

The chain carries TRBV28 and TRBJ1-5; TRBD1 aligns across 8 bases. The CDR3 sequence is 15 residues long. V dropped 3 bases and J dropped 7; count of bases not matched to a gene: 8. CDR1 and CDR2 from the germline V gene are MDHEN and SYDVKM. CDR3 bases: TGTGCCAGCAGTTTGCCTGACAGGGGACGGCAGCCCCAGCATTTT. It yields the protein CASSLPDRGRQPQHF.